The present T cell receptor (beta chain) was sequenced within a study of memory CD4+ T cells and cytomegalovirus serostatus. Study at large: Donors were healthy Belgian adults, 8 to 10 CMV seropositive and about 24 seronegative.

Study conclusions and caveats: Suggested: most of the CMV-linked TCR signature lies in CD4+ memory cells.

The table came from immunoSEQ multiplex PCR; TCRdb's copy has only in-frame clones and leaves some out. The sample consists of roughly 60,000 clones, roughly 77% of them appearing once. The CDR3 length is 16 residues. From germline, CDR1 is MDHEN and CDR2 SYDVKM. Trimming took off 3 bases at V and 1 base at J, with 12 bases between the two ends. Concerning this clone: What it recognizes is unknown.

The sort gate was single viable CD3+CD4+CD8-CD45RO+ cells for memory CD4+ T cells. This sequence joins TRBV28 and TRBJ2-2; tentative D call: TRBD2 (5 bases). The source material was memory CD4+ T cells from blood. The source of this sequence is an adult in good health and CMV-seronegative. This CDR3 reads CASSLVAGGNTGELFF. Written as DNA, the CDR3 is TGTGCCAGCAGTTTGGTCGCCGGAGGGAACACCGGGGAGCTGTTTTTT.